One and the same sample provided the 30 T cell receptor beta chains below, sequenced in a study of patients and donors after allogeneic stem cell transplantation. Each CDR3 protein gets one entry after TCRdb re-called the RT-PCR reads with MiXCR. Among some 200,000 distinct CDR3 sequences listed, roughly 40% were seen once. The sequenced sample was blood, either unsorted or a sorted T cell fraction (not recorded which). The receptors originated from a human donor who was either an allogeneic HSCT recipient or a stem cell or donor lymphocyte infusion donor (not recorded which). It is not recorded whose cells these are; they may come from a transplant donor.

The chain combines TRBV30 with TRBJ2-7; D unresolved. The germline V and J ends were trimmed by 2 bases and 3 bases, with 5 bases remaining between them. The CDR3 runs 11 residues. Looked up from germline, CDR1 is GTSNPN and CDR2 is SVGIG (reference sequence). The CDR3 loop is CAWSLDYEQYF. The DNA for the CDR3 is TGTGCCTGGAGTCTGGACTACGAGCAGTACTTC.

This clonotype was seen more than once but under ten times. The V call is TRBV14, the J call TRBJ2-2; the D is unclear. Per the germline V gene, CDR1 is SGHDN and CDR2 is FVKESK. The V gene lost 0 bases and the J gene lost 5 bases, with 7 bases spanning the gap. The CDR3 spans 14 residues. CDR3 residues: CASSQDRATGELFF. Written as DNA, the CDR3 is TGTGCCAGCAGCCAAGATAGGGCTACCGGGGAGCTGTTTTTT.

This clonotype was counted once. The chain is built from TRBV27 and TRBJ2-7, with D perhaps TRBD2 (6 bases). V was clipped by 1 base and J by 6 bases, with 10 bases between them. Per the germline V gene, CDR1 is MNHEY and CDR2 is SMNVEV (reference sequence). The CDR3 is made up of 13 amino acids. The chain's CDR3 is CASSLLAGREQYF. The CDR3 nucleotides read TGTGCCAGCAGTTTATTGGCGGGGCGCGAGCAGTACTTC.

A few counts support this clonotype. The rearrangement joins TRBV6-4 to TRBJ1-1; D is possibly TRBD1 (5 bases). In germline, CDR1 is MRHNA, CDR2 SNTAGT. The CDR3 sequence is 14 residues long. V dropped 5 bases and J dropped 3 bases, with 13 bases sitting between them. The CDR3 here is CASSRTPRYTEAFF. CDR3 DNA sequence: TGTGCCAGCAGTAGGACACCAAGGTACACTGAAGCTTTCTTT.

In its sample, this clonotype was seen a few times. This chain joins TRBV12-3 or TRBV12-4 and TRBJ2-2; the D is unclear. The CDR3 loop spans 13 amino acids. V shed 2 bases and J shed 6 bases, with 7 bases lying between them. Here the CDR3 reads CASSLFRPGELFF. The CDR3 region has the DNA TGTGCCAGCAGTTTATTCAGACCCGGGGAGCTGTTTTTT.

This clonotype was counted a few times. The rearrangement links TRBV12-3 or TRBV12-4 to TRBJ2-7; D gene uncertain. Between the trimmed V and J ends, which lost 3 bases and 0 bases, there was a span of 12 bases. This CDR3 is 15 amino acids long. CDR3 residues: CASSFLEASSYEQYF. CDR3 DNA sequence: TGTGCCAGCAGTTTTTTGGAAGCGAGCTCCTACGAGCAGTACTTC.

The CDR3 reads CASSFDLINEKLFF. For the CDR3, the DNA is TGTGCCAGCAGTTTTGATCTCATAAATGAAAAACTGTTTTTT. The chain combines TRBV12-3 or TRBV12-4 with TRBJ1-4; D remains unclear. The CDR3 is 14 amino acids. Between the trimmed V and J ends, which lost 3 bases and 5 bases, there was a span of 10 bases.

There are a few counts of this clonotype. The chain links TRBV18 to TRBJ1-4; 10 positions match TRBD1. CDR1 is KGHSH, CDR2 LQKENI, per germline. The CDR3 sequence is 15 residues long. Trimming took 5 bases from V and 8 from J; bases not matched to a gene: 8. CDR3 nucleotides: TGTGCCAGCTCAACAGGGACAGGGGCTAGAGAAAAACTGTTTTTT. Encoded protein: CASSTGTGAREKLFF.

V and J are TRBV27 and TRBJ2-7; TRBD1 aligns across 9 bases. The germline gives CDR1 MNHEY, CDR2 SMNVEV (reference sequence). CDR3 size: 13 residues. The V and J ends lost 4 bases and 6 bases, in that order; junction bases with no gene match: 4. As DNA, the CDR3 is TGTGCCAGCAGTTCCGGGACAGGGAGCGAGCAGTACTTC. Its protein product is CASSSGTGSEQYF.

This sequence joins TRBV28 and TRBJ2-7; possible D gene TRBD2, 5 bases. Germline V gene data show CDR1 as MDHEN and CDR2 as SYDVKM. The CDR3 contains 14 residues. V lost 6 bases and J lost 4, with 16 bases in between. CDR3 sequence: CASSSDYLRYEQYF. CDR3 DNA sequence: TGTGCCAGCAGCTCCGACTACCTCCGGTACGAGCAGTACTTC.

The CDR3 protein is CSAPLRDGTDTQYF. Here the CDR3 DNA reads TGCAGTGCTCCCCTACGGGACGGCACAGATACGCAGTATTTT. The chain combines TRBV20-1 with TRBJ2-3; possibly TRBD1 or TRBD2 for D (5 bases each). The CDR3 sequence is 14 residues long. V lost 5 bases, J lost 1 base, and 13 bases lay in between. In germline, CDR1 is DFQATT, CDR2 SNEGSKA (reference sequence).

V usage is TRBV19 and J usage is TRBJ1-5; weak D call: TRBD1 (6 bases). With 1 base removed from V and 6 bases from J, the gap between germline ends came to 13 bases. In germline, CDR1 is LNHDA, CDR2 SQIVND (reference sequence). This CDR3 has 15 residues. DNA for the CDR3: TGTGCCAGTAGTATAGGAGGGGGAACAACTCAGCCCCAGCATTTT. This gives the protein CASSIGGGTTQPQHF.

The gene calls are TRBV24-1 and TRBJ1-2, with unresolved D. Germline CDR1 reads KGHDR; CDR2 reads SFDVKD. The CDR3 sequence is 16 residues long. V shed 8 bases and J shed 5 bases, with 23 bases lying between them. The chain's CDR3 is CATIPWGFGSLYGYTF. CDR3 sequence (DNA): TGTGCCACCATTCCGTGGGGATTTGGCAGCTTGTATGGCTACACCTTC.

This CDR3 is CASSPMDRGTDTQYF. DNA of the CDR3: TGTGCCAGCAGCCCCATGGACAGGGGCACAGATACGCAGTATTTT. The rearrangement links TRBV28 to TRBJ2-3, with 8 bases aligning to TRBD1. This CDR3 region has 15 residues. CDR1 is MDHEN and CDR2 is SYDVKM in the germline V gene. With 6 bases clipped from V and 1 base from J, the junction kept 6 bases outside the gene matches. The full variable domain, rest sourced from reference TRBV28 and TRBJ2-3, is DVKVTQSSRYLVKRTGEKVFLECVQDMDHENMFWYRQDPGLGLRLIYFSYDVKMKEKGDIPEGYSVSREKKERFSLILESASTNQTSMYLCASSPMDRGTDTQYFGPGTRLTVL.

V gene TRBV20-1 combines with J gene TRBJ2-1; 8 bases map to TRBD2. Looked up from germline, CDR1 is DFQATT and CDR2 is SNEGSKA (reference sequence). The ends lost 6 bases at V and 6 bases at J; junction bases unmatched: 10. The CDR3 sequence is 14 residues long. In DNA form, the CDR3 reads TGCAGTGCCCTTTTTAGCGGGAAATTCAATGAGCAGTTCTTC. It translates to CSALFSGKFNEQFF.

V and J are TRBV7-9 and TRBJ2-7, with D possibly matching TRBD2 (6 bases). Looked up from germline, CDR1 is SEHNR and CDR2 is FQNEAQ (reference sequence). The V and J ends lost 5 bases and 7 bases respectively, with 15 bases between them. The CDR3 consists of 13 residues. The DNA for the CDR3 is TGTGCCAGCAGCGCAGCGGACGCGGGAGAGCAGTACTTC. Translation gives CASSAADAGEQYF.

The V call is TRBV21-1, the J call TRBJ1-2; the D call in the table, TRBD1, was not verified against the DNA. TRBV21-1 is described as a pseudogene. The CDR3 sequence is 18 residues long. DNA of the CDR3: TGTGCCAGCAGCAAAGGCGGGGCAGCCCCCCTAACTAACTATGGCTACACCTTC. Its translation is CASSKGGAAPLTNYGYTF.

The chain combines TRBV7-2 with TRBJ1-5; TRBD1 is a possible D gene (6 bases). Germline V gene sequence: CDR1 SGHTA, CDR2 FQGNSA. This CDR3 is 12 amino acids long. Trimming removed 4 bases from V and 7 bases from J, with 8 bases in between. The CDR3 region has the DNA TGTGCCAGCAGCTCTGACAGGCAGCCCCAGCATTTT. This encodes CASSSDRQPQHF.

The chain links TRBV27 to TRBJ2-1; 8 nucleotides match TRBD2. The junction had 8 bases not matched to a gene; V was cut back by 6 bases and J by 4 bases. CDR3 size: 15 residues. Germline loops: CDR1 MNHEY, CDR2 SMNVEV (reference sequence). The CDR3 coding sequence is TGTGCCAGCAGCCCTAACAGCGGGGGATACAATGAGCAGTTCTTC. This sequence encodes CASSPNSGGYNEQFF.

The genes are TRBV29-1 and TRBJ1-4, with a tentative D call TRBD1 (5 bases). The V and J ends lost 2 bases and 4 bases respectively, with 17 bases between them. Germline assignment: CDR1 SQVTM and CDR2 ANQGSEA. CDR3 length: 16 amino acids. The CDR3 DNA follows: TGCAGCGTTGAATCTTCGGCAGGACATCATAATGAAAAACTGTTTTTT. Encoded protein: CSVESSAGHHNEKLFF.

V gene TRBV2 combines with J gene TRBJ1-1; D remains unclear. Between the trimmed V and J ends, which lost 3 bases and 2 bases, there was a span of 7 bases. CDR1 SNHLY and CDR2 FYNNEI come from the germline V gene. CDR3 length: 13 residues. The CDR3 region is CASSEEHNTEAFF. The CDR3 nucleotides are TGTGCCAGCAGTGAGGAGCATAACACTGAAGCTTTCTTT. Looking up the rest from reference TRBV2 and TRBJ1-1 gives the full variable domain: EPEVTQTPSHQVTQMGQEVILRCVPISNHLYFYWYRQILGQKVEFLVSFYNNEISEKSEIFDDQFSVERPDGSNFTLKIRSTKLEDSAMYFCASSEEHNTEAFFGQGTRLTVV.

This clonotype was counted only a few times. CDR3 amino acids: CASSKARRQGTNTEAFF. The CDR3 DNA follows: TGTGCCAGCAGCAAAGCGCGGCGACAGGGGACGAACACTGAAGCTTTCTTT. V usage is TRBV21-1 and J usage is TRBJ1-1; the table's D gene call, TRBD1, was not cross checked with the DNA. TRBV21-1 is a recognized pseudogene. This CDR3 is 17 amino acids long.

The chain recombines TRBV6-4 with TRBJ1-1; D is undetermined. The CDR3 extends over 13 amino acids. Germline CDR1 and CDR2: MRHNA and SNTAGT. V lost 3 bases, J lost 0 bases, and 5 bases lay in between. The CDR3 region has the DNA TGTGCCAGCAGTGAGAGCATGAACACTGAAGCTTTCTTT. The encoded protein is CASSESMNTEAFF.

The chain has TRBV27 and TRBJ2-1; D uncertain. The CDR3 loop spans 13 amino acids. V was trimmed by 3 bases and J by 5 bases, leaving 8 bases between them. From germline, CDR1 is MNHEY and CDR2 SMNVEV (reference sequence). The CDR3 spells CASSFLGNNEQFF. The CDR3 nucleotides are TGTGCCAGCAGTTTTTTGGGGAACAATGAGCAGTTCTTC.

CDR3 sequence (DNA): TGCGCCAGCAGCTTGGTCCAGACTAACTATGGCTACACCTTC. Its translation: CASSLVQTNYGYTF. The chain joins TRBV5-1 to TRBJ1-2; no firm D call. The CDR3 has 14 amino acids. V shed 0 bases and J shed 0 bases, with 6 bases lying between them. Germline V CDR1 and CDR2: SGHRS, YFSETQ. Drawing the rest from reference TRBV5-1 and TRBJ1-2, the complete variable domain is KAGVTQTPRYLIKTRGQQVTLSCSPISGHRSVSWYQQTPGQGLQFLFEYFSETQRNKGNFPGRFSGRQFSNSRSEMNVSTLELGDSALYLCASSLVQTNYGYTFGSGTRLTVV.

This clonotype has more than one count but fewer than ten. The rearrangement joins TRBV25-1 to TRBJ1-1, with 8 bases lining up with TRBD1. V lost 4 bases and J lost 8; bases outside the gene matches: 15. The CDR3 is made up of 16 amino acids. Germline V CDR1 and CDR2: MGHDK, SYGVNS. The CDR3 is CASSGPRTGPPPEAFF. The CDR3 DNA reads as TGTGCCAGCAGTGGCCCCCGGACAGGGCCGCCTCCCGAAGCTTTCTTT.

In DNA form, the CDR3 reads TGTGCCAGCAGCTCCCTAGGACAGGGCGGGAACACTGAAGCTTTCTTT. This codes for CASSSLGQGGNTEAFF. This chain joins TRBV7-9 and TRBJ1-1; 8 nucleotides align to TRBD1. The V gene end was trimmed by 4 bases and the J gene end by 1 base; junction bases not matched to a gene: 8. Germline CDR1 reads SEHNR; CDR2 reads FQNEAQ (reference sequence). The CDR3 loop spans 16 amino acids. Using reference TRBV7-9 and TRBJ1-1 for the parts outside the CDR3, the full variable domain is DTGVSQNPRHKITKRGQNVTFRCDPISEHNRLYWYRQTLGQGPEFLTYFQNEAQLEKSRLLSDRFSAERPKGSFSTLEIQRTEQGDSAMYLCASSSLGQGGNTEAFFGQGTRLTVV.

The chain uses TRBV12-3 or TRBV12-4 and TRBJ2-7, with 8 nucleotides matching TRBD2. The CDR3 is 15 residues long. The V segment lost 6 bases and the J segment 1 base; nucleotides outside the gene matches: 8. The CDR3 DNA sequence: TGTGCCAGCAGCCCAGAGCGGGAGTGGTCCTACGAGCAGTACTTC. Protein product: CASSPEREWSYEQYF.

In this sample, this clonotype turned up a few times. The chain uses TRBV29-1 and TRBJ1-2, with a weak D call TRBD1 (5 bases). Trimming took off 4 bases at V and 2 bases at J, with 11 bases between the two ends. Germline CDR1 SQVTM, CDR2 ANQGSEA. The CDR3 totals 13 residues. The CDR3 bases are TGCAGCGTTGGGGGGAGCTCAAACTATGGCTACACCTTC. Translating gives CSVGGSSNYGYTF.

This clonotype came up a few times. The chain uses TRBV20-1 and TRBJ2-7; no firm D call. The V gene lost 1 base and the J gene lost 0 bases, with 7 bases spanning the gap. The CDR3 has 13 residues. The germline CDR1 and CDR2 sequences are DFQATT and SNEGSKA (reference sequence). DNA for the CDR3: TGCAGTGCTAGAGGTTTTCGCTCCTACGAGCAGTACTTC. It is translated as CSARGFRSYEQYF.